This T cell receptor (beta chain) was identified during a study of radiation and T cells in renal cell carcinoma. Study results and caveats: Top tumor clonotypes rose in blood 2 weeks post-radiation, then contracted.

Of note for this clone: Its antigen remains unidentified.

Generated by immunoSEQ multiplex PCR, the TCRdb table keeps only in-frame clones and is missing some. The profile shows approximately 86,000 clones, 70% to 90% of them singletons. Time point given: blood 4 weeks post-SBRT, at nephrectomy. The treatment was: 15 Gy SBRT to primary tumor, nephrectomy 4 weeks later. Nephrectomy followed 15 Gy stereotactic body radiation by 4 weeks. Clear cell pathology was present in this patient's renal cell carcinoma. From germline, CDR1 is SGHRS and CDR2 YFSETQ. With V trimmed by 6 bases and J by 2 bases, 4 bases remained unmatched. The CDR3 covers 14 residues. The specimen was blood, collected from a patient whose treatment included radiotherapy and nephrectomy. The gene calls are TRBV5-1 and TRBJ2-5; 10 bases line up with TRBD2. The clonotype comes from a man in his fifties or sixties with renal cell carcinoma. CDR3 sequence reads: CASNLLAGQETQYF. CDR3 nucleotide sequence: TGCGCCAGCAACCTACTAGCGGGGCAAGAGACCCAGTACTTC.